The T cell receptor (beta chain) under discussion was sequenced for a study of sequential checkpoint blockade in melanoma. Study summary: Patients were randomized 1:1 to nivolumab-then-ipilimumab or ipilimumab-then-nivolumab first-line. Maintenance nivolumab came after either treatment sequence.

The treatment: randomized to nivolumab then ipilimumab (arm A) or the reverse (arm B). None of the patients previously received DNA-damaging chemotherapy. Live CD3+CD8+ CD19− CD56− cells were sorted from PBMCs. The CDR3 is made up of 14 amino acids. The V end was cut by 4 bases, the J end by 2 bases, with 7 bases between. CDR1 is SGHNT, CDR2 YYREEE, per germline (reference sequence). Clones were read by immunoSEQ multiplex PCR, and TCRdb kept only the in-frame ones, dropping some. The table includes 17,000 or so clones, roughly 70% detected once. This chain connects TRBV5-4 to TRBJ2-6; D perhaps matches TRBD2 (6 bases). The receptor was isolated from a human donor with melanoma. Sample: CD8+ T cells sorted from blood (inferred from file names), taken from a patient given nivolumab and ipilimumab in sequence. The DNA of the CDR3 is TGTGCCAGCAGCGGGGGGACTGGGGCCAACGTCCTGACTTTC. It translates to CASSGGTGANVLTF.